The next 14 T cell receptor beta chains were all read from a single sample in a study of human T cells and chemical hapten exposure. Time point: patch test 1, 2 weeks after DPC sensitization. Treatment indicated: therapeutic diphenylcyclopropenone sensitization with weekly scalp DPC. Each CDR3 protein is one row after TCRdb ran MiXCR on the RACE reads. The sample yields about 120,000 distinct CDR3 sequences, roughly an eighth seen once. The material was whole blood, obtained in connection with sensitization to the hapten diphenylcyclopropenone (DPC). Source of these receptors: a man younger than 30 with alopecia areata. Some clones in this sample may be carry-over from other donors' samples.

The chain joins TRBV6-5 to TRBJ1-4, with D unresolved. Germline CDR1 MNHEY, CDR2 SVGAGI. The CDR3 runs to 13 residues. The V and J ends lost 3 bases and 6 bases respectively, with 8 bases between them. The CDR3 sequence: CASSYFFDEKLFF. CDR3 DNA sequence: TGTGCCAGCAGTTATTTCTTTGATGAAAAACTGTTTTTT.

This chain links TRBV4-3 with TRBJ2-5; D uncertain. Looked up from germline, CDR1 is LGHNA and CDR2 is YSLEER. The CDR3 runs 13 residues. The germline V and J ends were trimmed by 1 base and 2 bases, with 5 bases remaining between them. In nucleotides, the CDR3 is TGCGCCAGCAGCCAAGCGGCTCAAGAGACCCAGTACTTC. It yields the protein CASSQAAQETQYF.

The chain joins TRBV9 to TRBJ1-2, with D possibly being TRBD1 (5 bases). The V gene lost 6 bases and the J gene lost 7 bases, with 19 bases spanning the gap. CDR3 length: 14 residues. Germline CDR1 and CDR2: SGDLS and YYNGEE. The chain's CDR3 is CASTLSRDRSGYTF. In DNA form, the CDR3 reads TGTGCCAGCACCCTATCCAGGGATCGATCTGGCTACACCTTC.

This clonotype was found many times. The CDR3 loop is CASSRTGGGADTQYF. The DNA of the CDR3 is TGTGCCAGCAGCCGGACAGGGGGCGGCGCAGATACGCAGTATTTT. The chain combines TRBV7-3 with TRBJ2-3; TRBD1 aligns across 11 bases. Looked up from germline, CDR1 is SGHTA and CDR2 is FQGTGA. V gave up 5 bases and J gave up 4 bases; unmatched junction bases: 5. This CDR3 has 15 residues.

The chain combines TRBV6-1 with TRBJ2-7; D remains unclear. Germline-derived CDR1 and CDR2 are MNHNS and SASEGT. V lost 8 bases, J lost 3 bases, and 11 bases lay in between. CDR3 size: 12 residues. CDR3 sequence: CASSRSVYEQYV. In DNA form, the CDR3 reads TGTGCCAGCTCCAGATCCGTCTACGAGCAGTACGTC.

The chain employs TRBV15 and TRBJ1-5; D uncertain. The CDR3 has 14 amino acids. Germline assignment: CDR1 LNHNV and CDR2 YYDKDF (reference sequence). Trimming shortened V by 3 bases and J by 5 bases, and 11 bases separated the two germline ends. CDR3 protein: CATSSGGGHQPQHF. The CDR3 bases are TGTGCCACCAGCAGCGGTGGAGGGCATCAGCCCCAGCATTTT.

This chain joins TRBV19 and TRBJ2-4; tentatively, D is TRBD1 (7 bases). The CDR3 is 19 residues long. With 3 bases removed from V and 1 base from J, the gap between germline ends came to 22 bases. The germline V gene encodes CDR1 LNHDA and CDR2 SQIVND (reference sequence). CDR3 region: CASSIWGNRGLVAKNIQYF. CDR3 nucleotide sequence: TGTGCCAGTAGTATCTGGGGGAACAGGGGACTGGTGGCCAAAAACATTCAGTACTTC.

As DNA, the CDR3 is TGCAGTGCTAGAGATAACGCAGGGTGGGACCTCAATGAGCAGTTCTTC. Protein sequence: CSARDNAGWDLNEQFF. This chain uses TRBV20-1 with TRBJ2-1, with D perhaps assigned TRBD1 or TRBD2 (5 bases each). The CDR3 is 16 residues long. V was cut by 0 bases and J by 6 bases, with 18 bases left in between. CDR1 is DFQATT and CDR2 is SNEGSKA in the germline V gene (reference sequence).

The CDR3 loop reads CASSLARTGPRREDGYTF. DNA of the CDR3: TGTGCCAGCAGCTTAGCGCGAACAGGGCCGAGGAGAGAGGATGGCTACACCTTC. V is TRBV7-9 and J is TRBJ1-2; tentative D call: TRBD1 (6 bases). This CDR3 region has 18 residues. Looked up from germline, CDR1 is SEHNR and CDR2 is FQNEAQ (reference sequence). V was trimmed by 0 bases and J by 6 bases, leaving 23 bases between them.

This clonotype has a handful of counts. The chain joins TRBV28 to TRBJ2-3, with TRBD2 identical over 11 bases. Trimming cost V 5 bases and J 0 bases; bases outside gene matches: 16. Germline V lookup: CDR1 MDHEN, CDR2 SYDVKM. The CDR3 covers 20 residues. CDR3 amino acids: CASSARGVLAGEFSTDTQYF. CDR3 coding DNA: TGTGCCAGCAGTGCCCGAGGGGTACTAGCGGGGGAATTTAGCACAGATACGCAGTATTTT.

The chain is built from TRBV11-2 and TRBJ1-1; possibly TRBD1 for D (6 bases). There are 15 residues in the CDR3. In germline, CDR1 is SGHAT, CDR2 FQNNGV. Deletions cut 2 bases from V and 6 bases from J, with 16 bases between. In DNA, the CDR3 is TGTGCCAGCAGCTTAAGGACAGCGGGGGCTGCTGAAGCTTTCTTT. Its protein product is CASSLRTAGAAEAFF.

This sequence joins TRBV12-3 or TRBV12-4 and TRBJ1-1; possible D gene TRBD1, 5 bases. The V end was cut by 6 bases, the J end by 6 bases, with 17 bases between. The CDR3 runs to 14 residues. The CDR3 sequence: CASSPGRKGAEAFF. As DNA, the CDR3 is TGTGCCAGCAGCCCGGGACGAAAGGGCGCTGAAGCTTTCTTT.

In its sample, this clonotype was seen many times. The chain recombines TRBV20-1 with TRBJ1-5, with D possibly TRBD1 on 6 matching bases. V dropped 5 bases and J dropped 2 bases, with 13 bases sitting between them. The CDR3 spans 14 residues. Germline V gene lookup returns CDR1 DFQATT and CDR2 SNEGSKA (reference sequence). The CDR3 DNA reads TGCAGTGCTCCAGGGGAGAGCGGCAATCAGCCCCAGCATTTT. Residues: CSAPGESGNQPQHF.

This clonotype was detected a few times. This chain links TRBV20-1 with TRBJ1-4, with D perhaps matching TRBD1 (6 bases). The CDR3 is 15 residues long. Looked up from germline, CDR1 is DFQATT and CDR2 is SNEGSKA (reference sequence). V lost 6 bases and J lost 0, with 14 bases in between. CDR3 loop: CSAGGQTATNEKLFF. CDR3 bases: TGCAGTGCGGGGGGACAAACTGCAACTAATGAAAAACTGTTTTTT.